This entry features one T cell receptor (beta chain) sequence. V trimming: 5 bases; J trimming: 0 bases; junction bases outside the gene matches: 8. The germline CDR1 and CDR2 sequences are SEHNR and FQNEAQ (reference sequence). The CDR3 contains 18 residues. How the authors handled the data: How many nucleated cells were present was estimated from reference gene primer amplification. TCRdb keeps only in-frame clones here, not all; method: immunoSEQ multiplex PCR. That table is the source of V, J and clone size, and D and trimming were worked out from the DNA. The sample lists approximately 200,000 clones, around 90% seen once, with 10% in the top ten. These data belong to a study of blood T cell repertoires in COVID-19. About the research overall: From T cells, B-cell-depleted T cells, or PBMCs came the material, which was cDNA or gDNA.

In assigning cohorts, the study relied on participant-reported clinical history. V usage is TRBV7-9 and J usage is TRBJ2-6, with 9 positions matching TRBD2. The sequence came from a man younger than 30 with acute COVID-19. Sequenced sample: PBMCs or T cells enriched from blood (not recorded which). The CDR3 DNA follows: TGTGCCAGCAGCATCCCGGGACTAGCTAGCTCTGGGGCCAACGTCCTGACTTTC. Its translation is CASSIPGLASSGANVLTF. Filled out from reference TRBV7-9 and TRBJ2-6, the complete variable domain reads DTGVSQNPRHKITKRGQNVTFRCDPISEHNRLYWYRQTLGQGPEFLTYFQNEAQLEKSRLLSDRFSAERPKGSFSTLEIQRTEQGDSAMYLCASSIPGLASSGANVLTFGAGSRLTVL.